Detailed here is one T cell receptor (beta chain). Antigen: not known. This was the immunoSEQ v3 assay. The protocol was immunoSEQ multiplex PCR, while the TCRdb copy is restricted to in-frame clones and leaves out a portion. This table holds just under 60,000 clones, around 79% found once. This specimen comes from a study of TIL therapy for anti-PD-1-resistant metastatic lung cancer. Study context: Median patient age was approximately 58, ranging about 35-80 years. A few tumors were EGFR-mutant and two were ALK-rearranged.

V gave up 3 bases and J gave up 6 bases, with 9 bases separating them. CDR3 size: 12 residues. CDR1 and CDR2 (germline): SGDLS, YYNGEE. The study, taken as a whole, reports: The baseline peripheral repertoire was partially replaced by infused TIL clonotypes that later decayed.

Time point defined: pre-treatment sample, taken before nivolumab and TIL therapy. Stage 4 NSCLC adults joined between 2017 and 2020. The input for sequencing was blood, taken at baseline. The gene calls are TRBV9 and TRBJ1-1, with D perhaps matching TRBD1 (5 bases). The clonotype was recovered from a person aged 25 to 85 with non-small cell lung cancer. The CDR3: CASSGDSSEAFF. The DNA of the CDR3 is TGTGCCAGCAGCGGGGACTCTTCTGAAGCTTTCTTT.